This T cell receptor (beta chain) was sequenced in a study of radiation and T cells in renal cell carcinoma. Time point meaning: blood 4 weeks post-SBRT, at nephrectomy. Treatment of the sample: 15 Gy SBRT to primary tumor, nephrectomy 4 weeks later. Nephrectomy followed 15 Gy stereotactic body radiation by 4 weeks. Clear cell pathology was present in this patient's renal cell carcinoma. TCRdb's table, derived via immunoSEQ multiplex PCR, lists solely in-frame clones and lacks some. The sample carries approximately 83,000 clones, approximately 80% recorded once. In the case of this clone: No antigen is known for it.

V was shortened by 1 base and J by 2 bases, with 6 bases between the two germline ends. The V gene's germline CDR1 is SGHAT and CDR2 FQNNGV. The CDR3 runs 13 residues. General study results and limits: Top tumor clonotypes rose in blood 2 weeks post-radiation, then contracted.

This sequence was found in a man aged 50-59 years with renal cell carcinoma. J is TRBJ2-7 and V is TRBV11-2; the D gene is possibly TRBD1 (5 bases). The sample consisted of blood, taken from a patient whose treatment included radiotherapy and nephrectomy. CDR3 nucleotide sequence: TGTGCCAGCAGCTTAGTCAGGGCCTACGAGCAGTACTTC. It translates to CASSLVRAYEQYF.